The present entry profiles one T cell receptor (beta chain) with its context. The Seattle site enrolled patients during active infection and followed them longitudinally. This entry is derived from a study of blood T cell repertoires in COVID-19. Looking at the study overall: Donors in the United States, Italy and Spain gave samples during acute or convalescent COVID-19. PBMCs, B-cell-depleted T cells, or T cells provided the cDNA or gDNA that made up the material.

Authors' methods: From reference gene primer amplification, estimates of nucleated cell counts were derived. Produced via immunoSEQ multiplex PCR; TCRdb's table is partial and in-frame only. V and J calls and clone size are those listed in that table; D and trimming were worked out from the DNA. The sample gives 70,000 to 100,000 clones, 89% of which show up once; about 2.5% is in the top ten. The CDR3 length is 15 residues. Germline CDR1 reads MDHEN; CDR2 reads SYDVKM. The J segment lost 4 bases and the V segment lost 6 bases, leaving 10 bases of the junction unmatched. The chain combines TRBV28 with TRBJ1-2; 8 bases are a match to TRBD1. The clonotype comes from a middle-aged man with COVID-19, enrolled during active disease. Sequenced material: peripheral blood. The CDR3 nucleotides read TGTGCCAGCAGGACGACAGGGGAGGTCGGCTATGGCTACACCTTC. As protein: CASRTTGEVGYGYTF.